This T cell receptor beta chain came from a study of blood T cell repertoires in COVID-19. Here immunoSEQ multiplex PCR was the method, and the copy in TCRdb shows in-frame clones only, minus some. The sample consists of 200,000 to 250,000 clones, around 84% of them appearing once. The CDR3 sequence is 14 residues long. Germline CDR1 reads SNHLY; CDR2 reads FYNNEI. A word on this clone: The junction differs from germline at one of its ends, possibly a read error.

Sequenced sample: peripheral blood. This chain connects TRBV2 to TRBJ2-1, with D tentatively TRBD1 (6 bases). This receptor was obtained from a woman older than 75 with active or convalescent COVID-19. This chain's CDR3 is CATSELQGPTEQFF. In DNA form, the CDR3 reads TGTGCCACCAGTGAACTACAGGGTCCCACTGAGCAGTTCTTC.